This T cell receptor (beta chain) was identified during a study of cytomegalovirus exposure and HLA in healthy donors. Study outcomes and limitations: The records held CMV serostatus as the only immune exposure information. On later analysis, the bulk of CMV-associated TCR beta chains appeared to be HLA-restricted.

In regard to this clone: As yet, its antigen is unknown.

The PCR was carried out with 60 Vbeta primers and 13 Jbeta primers. Assay: immunoSEQ multiplex PCR; the TCRdb copy retains only in-frame clones and omits some. Of 60,000 to 70,000 clones in the sample, 60% to 80% were seen once. Trimming removed 0 bases at V and 0 bases at J, with 12 bases between. Germline loops: CDR1 SGHVS, CDR2 FNYEAQ. The CDR3 spans 16 residues. The TCR comes from a man in his sixties in good health and CMV-seropositive. Sequencing input: PBMCs. V is TRBV7-6 and J is TRBJ2-7; TRBD1 is a possible D gene (6 bases). As DNA, the CDR3 is TGTGCCAGCAGCTTAGCGTACCGGGACACCTCCTACGAGCAGTACTTC. It codes for CASSLAYRDTSYEQYF.